The entry below gives a single TCR beta chain sequence along with its context. Its specificity is not known. An input of roughly 0.45 to 1 ug of RNA was subjected to reverse transcription using random hexamers. TCRdb reanalysed the immunoSEQ multiplex PCR reads using MiXCR and keeps one entry per CDR3 protein. The data contain more than 150,000 distinct CDR3 sequences, 95% of them singletons. Germline values: CDR1 MDHEN, CDR2 SYDVKM. The CDR3 is made up of 17 amino acids. Trimming took off 6 bases at V and 3 bases at J, with 22 bases between the two ends. The data derive from a study of CD8 T cells in Susac syndrome. Broader study findings: Across the total CD8+ repertoires, sixteen Susac-specific public clones were detected, and across the CD8+ TEMRA repertoires, five or six such clones were detected.

The receptor was isolated from a human donor with Susac syndrome. The sequenced sample was CD8+ T cells from PBMCs. J is TRBJ2-3 and V is TRBV28; D call uncertain. The CDR3 region has the DNA TGTGCCAGCAGCGCCCGACGCCTCAAAGAGGAAACAGATACGCAGTATTTT. The encoded protein is CASSARRLKEETDTQYF.